This entry lists 19 T cell receptor beta chains sequenced from one sample in a study of T-cell reconstitution after alpha-beta-depleted transplantation in children. Unique molecular identifiers were incorporated into the prepared TCRbeta library. TCRdb analysed the PCR reads with MiXCR anew, one entry per CDR3 protein. Of 450,000 to 500,000 distinct CDR3 sequences listed, around 12% are singletons. The input for sequencing was PBMCs from the stem cell graft donor, taken from the stem cell graft. All receptors derive from a human donor who donated a stem cell graft to a child with combined immunodeficiency.

The rearrangement links TRBV5-1 to TRBJ1-4, with D uncertain. From germline, CDR1 is SGHRS and CDR2 YFSETQ. V dropped 1 base and J dropped 3 bases, with 19 bases sitting between them. The CDR3 runs to 18 residues. The CDR3: CASSLKVMEGFANEKLFF. DNA for the CDR3: TGCGCCAGCAGCTTGAAAGTAATGGAGGGTTTTGCTAATGAAAAACTGTTTTTT. The full variable domain, its missing parts supplied by reference TRBV5-1 and TRBJ1-4, is KAGVTQTPRYLIKTRGQQVTLSCSPISGHRSVSWYQQTPGQGLQFLFEYFSETQRNKGNFPGRFSGRQFSNSRSEMNVSTLELGDSALYLCASSLKVMEGFANEKLFFGSGTQLSVL.

This clonotype was detected only a few times. The CDR3 reads CASSGFPGLADGGADTQYF. CDR3 nucleotide sequence: TGTGCCAGCAGCGGGTTTCCGGGACTAGCTGATGGAGGGGCAGATACGCAGTATTTT. The chain recombines TRBV9 with TRBJ2-3; 9 bases map to TRBD2. V lost 3 bases, J lost 4 bases, and 18 bases stayed unmatched. The CDR3 sequence is 19 residues long. Germline V gene data show CDR1 as SGDLS and CDR2 as YYNGEE.

This clonotype has at least ten counts. The chain links TRBV10-3 to TRBJ1-1; 11 bases are shared with TRBD1. Germline-derived CDR1 and CDR2 are ENHRY and SYGVKD. J lost 0 bases, V lost 0 bases, and 6 bases had no gene match. The length of the CDR3 is 18 residues. The CDR3 bases are TGTGCCATCAGTGAGTCCACGGACAGGGGGCGGTTGAACACTGAAGCTTTCTTT. This sequence encodes CAISESTDRGRLNTEAFF.

This clonotype was seen ten or more times. The CDR3 nucleotides are TGTGCCATCAGTGAGCACGGGTCGAATGAGCAGTTCTTC. This codes for CAISEHGSNEQFF. This chain uses TRBV10-3 with TRBJ2-1; D call uncertain. There are 13 residues in the CDR3. Per germline, CDR1 ENHRY and CDR2 SYGVKD. V dropped 2 bases and J dropped 7 bases, with 9 bases sitting between them.

Concerning this clonotype itself: The conserved phenylalanine or tryptophan normally closing the CDR3 is absent here, so this likely arose from a read error. The chain couples TRBV6-2 or TRBV6-3 to TRBJ2-3; TRBD2 is a possible D gene (5 bases). The V gene lost 4 bases and the J gene lost 9 bases, with 11 bases spanning the gap. The CDR3 has 12 residues. In germline, CDR1 is MNHEY, CDR2 SVGEGT. The CDR3: CASSFAGDTQYY. The DNA of the CDR3 is TGTGCCAGCAGTTTCGCGGGCGACACGCAGTATTAT.

The chain combines TRBV7-3 with TRBJ2-6, with D perhaps matching TRBD1 or TRBD2 (5 bases each). The V and J ends lost 5 bases and 5 bases respectively, with 16 bases between them. CDR1 SGHTA and CDR2 FQGTGA come from the germline V gene. This CDR3 is 16 amino acids long. The chain's CDR3 is CASSPGQGLWANVLTF. For the CDR3, the DNA is TGTGCCAGCAGCCCGGGGCAGGGCTTATGGGCCAACGTCCTGACTTTC.

The V gene is TRBV30, the J gene TRBJ2-3; weak D call: TRBD2 (7 bases). The CDR3 runs 13 residues. Trimming took 7 bases from V and 7 from J, leaving 18 bases between them. Per germline, CDR1 GTSNPN and CDR2 SVGIG (reference sequence). The CDR3: CASSGGLRNTQYF. In DNA form, the CDR3 reads TGTGCCTCCTCCGGGGGGCTCAGGAATACGCAGTATTTT.

The table lists this clonotype with a few counts. The chain recombines TRBV7-3 with TRBJ1-1; 7 bases line up with TRBD1. The CDR3 extends over 13 amino acids. Trimming removed 8 bases from V and 0 bases from J; junction bases left unmatched: 3. Germline CDR1 is SGHTA and CDR2 is FQGTGA. DNA for the CDR3: TGTGCCAGCGAGGGACAGCTGAACACTGAAGCTTTCTTT. As protein: CASEGQLNTEAFF.

V gene TRBV4-3 combines with J gene TRBJ1-2, with TRBD1 matching 8 bases. Germline-derived CDR1 and CDR2 are LGHNA and YSLEER. V dropped 2 bases and J dropped 8; count of bases not matched to a gene: 10. The CDR3 totals 15 residues. The CDR3 coding sequence is TGCGCCAGCAGCCAATACCTCCGGACAGGGAGCGGCTACACCTTC. Its translation: CASSQYLRTGSGYTF.

The CDR3 region is CASSPGVLSEQFF. The CDR3 DNA is TGTGCCAGCAGCCCAGGGGTCTTAAGTGAGCAGTTCTTC. This rearrangement joins TRBV3-1 to TRBJ2-1; the D gene is possibly TRBD1 (6 bases). V was shortened by 4 bases and J by 9 bases, with 13 bases between the two germline ends. CDR1 is LGHDT and CDR2 is YNNKEL in the germline V gene (reference sequence). The CDR3 runs to 13 residues.

The chain recombines TRBV18 with TRBJ1-1; 7 bases match TRBD1. V shed 3 bases, J shed 0 bases, and the junction held 4 bases outside the gene matches. The V gene's germline CDR1 is KGHSH and CDR2 LQKENI. The length of the CDR3 is 15 residues. CDR3: CASSPKTGVNTEAFF. The CDR3 DNA is TGTGCCAGCTCACCGAAAACAGGGGTGAACACTGAAGCTTTCTTT.

This clonotype was counted only a few times. V and J are TRBV3-1 and TRBJ2-7; D is possibly TRBD1 (5 bases). The V gene's germline CDR1 is LGHDT and CDR2 YNNKEL (reference sequence). V was pared by 3 bases and J by 6 bases, with 9 bases between. The length of the CDR3 is 12 residues. The CDR3 region has the DNA TGTGCCAGCAGCCATAGGACAAGCGAGCAGTACTTC. Translating it yields CASSHRTSEQYF.

This sequence joins TRBV6-5 and TRBJ1-1; 8 nucleotides match TRBD1. The germline CDR1 and CDR2 sequences are MNHEY and SVGAGI. This CDR3 has 12 residues. Trimming took 7 bases from V and 10 from J; bases not matched to a gene: 8. This CDR3 is CASKTGAARAFF. CDR3 nucleotide sequence: TGTGCCAGCAAGACAGGGGCGGCCAGAGCTTTCTTT.

The chain uses TRBV12-3 or TRBV12-4 and TRBJ2-7; 7 nucleotides line up with TRBD2. With V trimmed by 8 bases and J by 3 bases, 7 bases remained unmatched. CDR3 length: 13 amino acids. The CDR3 nucleotides are TGTGCCAGCCACGTAGCGGGCCTCTACGAGCAGTACTTC. Protein: CASHVAGLYEQYF.

This clonotype was seen repeatedly, ten times or more. The chain recombines TRBV5-1 with TRBJ1-3; D uncertain. This CDR3 region has 14 residues. V lost 2 bases to trimming and J lost 6 bases, with 12 bases between them. Germline CDR1 is SGHRS and CDR2 is YFSETQ. CDR3 sequence (DNA): TGCGCCAGCAGCTTTTCAGGACTGGAAAACACCATATATTTT. This encodes CASSFSGLENTIYF. The whole variable domain, filled in from reference TRBV5-1 and TRBJ1-3, reads KAGVTQTPRYLIKTRGQQVTLSCSPISGHRSVSWYQQTPGQGLQFLFEYFSETQRNKGNFPGRFSGRQFSNSRSEMNVSTLELGDSALYLCASSFSGLENTIYFGEGSWLTVV.

The rearrangement joins TRBV29-1 to TRBJ2-7; a weak D match, TRBD2 (6 bases). The CDR3 has 13 amino acids. Germline CDR1 and CDR2: SQVTM and ANQGSEA. The ends were cut back, 7 bases at V and 7 bases at J, with 20 bases in the middle. The CDR3 region has the DNA TGCAGCGCAACCGGGACTCCCTCTCTGGAGCAGTACTTC. Encoded protein: CSATGTPSLEQYF.

This clonotype occurred many times. This sequence joins TRBV28 and TRBJ2-1; D remains unclear. V dropped 6 bases and J dropped 5 bases, with 8 bases sitting between them. Germline V CDR1 and CDR2: MDHEN, SYDVKM. The CDR3 has 12 amino acids. The CDR3 nucleotides are TGTGCCAGCAGACTCCGACACAATGAGCAGTTCTTC. Translating gives CASRLRHNEQFF.

This clonotype was observed a handful of times. At one of its ends the junction is not consistent with the germline gene, which may arise from a read error. The J gene is TRBJ2-3, the V gene TRBV7-2; possible D gene TRBD2, 6 bases. Germline V gene sequence: CDR1 SGHTA, CDR2 FQGNSA. The CDR3 runs 16 residues. DNA of the CDR3: TGTGCCAGCAGCCTAGCGCTGCCAGACGGCACAGATACGCAGTATTTT. It encodes CASSLALPDGTDTQYF.

Details on this clonotype: A read error may account for a junction end that differs from germline. This sequence joins TRBV15 and TRBJ2-5; D perhaps matches TRBD2 (5 bases). This CDR3 comprises 15 residues. Per germline, CDR1 LNHNV and CDR2 YYDKDF (reference sequence). CDR3 bases: TGTGCCACCAGCAGAGCACCAGCGGAAGTTATCCCCATATGGTTC. As protein: CATSRAPAEVIPIWF. The entire variable domain, with the rest obtained from reference TRBV15 and TRBJ2-5, is as follows: DAMVIQNPRYQVTQFGKPVTLSCSQTLNHNVMYWYQQKSSQAPKLLFHYYDKDFNNEADTPDNFQSRRPNTSFCFLDIRSPGLGDTAMYLCATSRAPAEVIPIWFGPGTRLLVL.